These 12 T cell receptor beta chains came from one sample sequenced in a study of radiotherapy plus CTLA-4 blockade in lung cancer. Sequencing was performed with immunoSEQ multiplex PCR; in TCRdb, only in-frame clones are kept and a portion is missing. This sample carries about 57,000 clones, less than 80% of them seen once, and the ten largest clones take around 16%. The sample was peripheral blood, taken from a patient treated with radiotherapy plus ipilimumab. The receptors were gathered from a human donor with non-small cell lung cancer who had a complete response to radiotherapy plus ipilimumab.

The rearrangement uses TRBV28 and TRBJ1-2; D is perhaps TRBD1 (5 bases). The germline V and J ends were trimmed by 5 bases and 5 bases, with 9 bases remaining between them. Germline assignment: CDR1 MDHEN and CDR2 SYDVKM. The length of the CDR3 is 12 residues. The CDR3 DNA is TGTGCCAGCAGTCCGGGGGTTTATGGCTACACCTTC. This gives the protein CASSPGVYGYTF.

The rearrangement links TRBV9 to TRBJ1-1; TRBD1 agrees at 9 bases. V was clipped by 0 bases and J by 5 bases; unmatched bases: 5. The CDR3 has 15 residues. The germline V gene encodes CDR1 SGDLS and CDR2 YYNGEE. CDR3: CASSVVGQGGTEAFF. As DNA, the CDR3 is TGTGCCAGCAGCGTAGTGGGACAGGGTGGAACTGAAGCTTTCTTT.

The table lists this clone with a few counts. The rearrangement links TRBV5-6 to TRBJ2-1; tentative D call: TRBD1 (6 bases). Germline V gives CDR1 SGHDT, CDR2 YYEEEE. Trimming left V 4 bases short and J 3 bases short, with 17 bases between. There are 16 residues in the CDR3. CDR3 DNA: TGTGCCAGCAGCATCCAGGGGAACAATGTCTACAATGAGCAGTTCTTC. Translating gives CASSIQGNNVYNEQFF.

The gene calls are TRBV2 and TRBJ1-2; TRBD1 might be the D (6 bases). The CDR3 contains 14 residues. V lost 0 bases and J 7 bases, leaving 12 bases between the germline ends. Germline V gene data show CDR1 as SNHLY and CDR2 as FYNNEI. The CDR3 loop is CASSEAGRGGGYTF. The CDR3 DNA reads as TGTGCCAGCAGTGAAGCCGGCAGGGGTGGTGGCTACACCTTC. Full variable domain (remainder filled in from reference TRBV2 and TRBJ1-2): EPEVTQTPSHQVTQMGQEVILRCVPISNHLYFYWYRQILGQKVEFLVSFYNNEISEKSEIFDDQFSVERPDGSNFTLKIRSTKLEDSAMYFCASSEAGRGGGYTFGSGTRLTVV.

V gene TRBV7-2 combines with J gene TRBJ2-1, with D tentatively TRBD1 (6 bases). V lost 2 bases and J lost 8, with 10 bases in between. This CDR3 comprises 13 residues. Per germline, CDR1 SGHTA and CDR2 FQGNSA. CDR3 sequence: CASSLNREYEQFF. The CDR3 region has the DNA TGTGCCAGCAGCTTAAACAGGGAGTATGAGCAGTTCTTC.

The V call is TRBV4-3, the J call TRBJ2-7; D is perhaps TRBD2 (6 bases). V lost 1 base and J 4 bases, leaving 8 bases between the germline ends. CDR1 and CDR2 from the germline V gene are LGHNA and YSLEER. The CDR3 sequence is 13 residues long. CDR3 DNA sequence: TGCGCCAGCAGCCAAGGGCGGGAATACGAGCAGTACTTC. It specifies CASSQGREYEQYF.

DNA of the CDR3: TGTGCCAGCAGCATTGGGACAGAGGATGAAGCTTTCTTT. Its protein product is CASSIGTEDEAFF. The rearrangement uses TRBV11-2 and TRBJ1-1; TRBD1 aligns across 7 bases. The CDR3 runs 13 residues. V shed 5 bases and J 7 bases; nucleotides not matched to a gene: 7. Per the germline V gene, CDR1 is SGHAT and CDR2 is FQNNGV.

The chain uses TRBV7-9 and TRBJ2-7; TRBD1 matches 7 bases. This CDR3 comprises 14 residues. The V gene end was trimmed by 2 bases and the J gene end by 2 bases; junction bases not matched to a gene: 3. Germline V CDR1 and CDR2: SEHNR, FQNEAQ (reference sequence). As DNA, the CDR3 is TGTGCCAGCAGCTTAAGTGGGACAGCCTACGAGCAGTACTTC. Its translation is CASSLSGTAYEQYF.

V is TRBV7-2 and J is TRBJ2-1, with 14 bases matching TRBD2. Trimming took 4 bases from V and 8 from J; bases not matched to a gene: 7. The V gene's germline CDR1 is SGHTA and CDR2 FQGNSA. The CDR3 is 16 residues long. The CDR3, as DNA: TGTGCCAGCAGCTCCACCGGGACTAGCGGGAGATATGAGCAGTTCTTC. Protein product: CASSSTGTSGRYEQFF.

The chain recombines TRBV5-6 with TRBJ1-4; weak D call: TRBD1 (5 bases). The germline V gene has CDR1 SGHDT and CDR2 YYEEEE. Trimming took off 4 bases at V and 0 bases at J, with 16 bases between the two ends. The CDR3 length is 17 residues. The CDR3 nucleotides read TGTGCCAGCAGCCTACGGGGGGGGTTCGCAACTAATGAAAAACTGTTTTTT. This translates into CASSLRGGFATNEKLFF.

This chain connects TRBV5-4 to TRBJ1-6, with D maybe TRBD1 (5 bases). Trimming took off 0 bases at V and 6 bases at J, with 10 bases between the two ends. Germline V gives CDR1 SGHNT, CDR2 YYREEE (reference sequence). The CDR3 is 15 residues long. Here the CDR3 DNA reads TGTGCCAGCAGCTTGGGCACAGGAGCTAATTCACCCCTCCACTTT. Amino acid sequence: CASSLGTGANSPLHF.

The chain is built from TRBV5-1 and TRBJ1-1; a possible D gene is TRBD1 (6 bases). Germline values: CDR1 SGHRS, CDR2 YFSETQ. The V gene lost 4 bases and the J gene lost 5 bases, with 21 bases spanning the gap. The CDR3 length is 16 residues. CDR3 coding DNA: TGCGCCAGCAGCCTATTTTCGGACAGTTTGGGGACTGAAGCTTTCTTT. Translated: CASSLFSDSLGTEAFF. The whole variable domain, remainder taken from reference TRBV5-1 and TRBJ1-1, is KAGVTQTPRYLIKTRGQQVTLSCSPISGHRSVSWYQQTPGQGLQFLFEYFSETQRNKGNFPGRFSGRQFSNSRSEMNVSTLELGDSALYLCASSLFSDSLGTEAFFGQGTRLTVV.